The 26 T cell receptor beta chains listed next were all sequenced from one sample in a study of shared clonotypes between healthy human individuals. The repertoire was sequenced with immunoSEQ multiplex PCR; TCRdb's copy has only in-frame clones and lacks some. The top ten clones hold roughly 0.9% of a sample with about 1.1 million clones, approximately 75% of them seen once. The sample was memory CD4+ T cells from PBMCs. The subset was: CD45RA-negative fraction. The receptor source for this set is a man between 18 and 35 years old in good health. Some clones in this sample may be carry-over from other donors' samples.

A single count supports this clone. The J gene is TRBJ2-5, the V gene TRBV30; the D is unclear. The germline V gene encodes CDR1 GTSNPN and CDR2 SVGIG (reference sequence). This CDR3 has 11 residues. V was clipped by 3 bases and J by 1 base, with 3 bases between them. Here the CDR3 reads CAWRAQETQYF. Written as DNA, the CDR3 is TGTGCCTGGAGGGCCCAAGAGACCCAGTACTTC.

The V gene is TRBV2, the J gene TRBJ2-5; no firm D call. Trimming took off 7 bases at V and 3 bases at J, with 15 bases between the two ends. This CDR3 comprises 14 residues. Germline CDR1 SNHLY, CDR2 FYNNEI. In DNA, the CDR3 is TGTGCCAGCACCAAAGACAATTATGAAGAGACCCAGTACTTC. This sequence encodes CASTKDNYEETQYF.

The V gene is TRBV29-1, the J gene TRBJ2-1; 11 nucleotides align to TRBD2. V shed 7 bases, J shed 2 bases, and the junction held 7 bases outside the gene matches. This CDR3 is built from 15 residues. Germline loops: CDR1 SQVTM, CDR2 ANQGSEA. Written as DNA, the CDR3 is TGCAGCGCTGTGATAGCGGGAGGGCCCTACAATGAGCAGTTCTTC. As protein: CSAVIAGGPYNEQFF.

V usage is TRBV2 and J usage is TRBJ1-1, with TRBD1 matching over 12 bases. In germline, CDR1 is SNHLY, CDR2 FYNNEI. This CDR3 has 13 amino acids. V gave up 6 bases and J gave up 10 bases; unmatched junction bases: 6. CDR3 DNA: TGTGCCAGCAGCGACCGGGACAGGGGGCTAGCTTTCTTT. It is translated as CASSDRDRGLAFF.

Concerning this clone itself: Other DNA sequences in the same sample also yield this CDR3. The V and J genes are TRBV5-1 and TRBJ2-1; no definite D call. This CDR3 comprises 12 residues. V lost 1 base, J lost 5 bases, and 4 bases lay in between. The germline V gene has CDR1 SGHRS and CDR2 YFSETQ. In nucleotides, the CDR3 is TGCGCCAGCAGCTTGTTAGACAATGAGCAGTTCTTC. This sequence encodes CASSLLDNEQFF.

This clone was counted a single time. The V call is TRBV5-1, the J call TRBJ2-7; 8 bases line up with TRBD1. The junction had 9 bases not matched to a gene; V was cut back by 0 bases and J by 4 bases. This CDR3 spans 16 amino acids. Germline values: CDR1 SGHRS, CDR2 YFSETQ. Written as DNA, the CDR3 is TGCGCCAGCAGCTTGGGGGGACAGGCGTCAAATTACGAGCAGTACTTC. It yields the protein CASSLGGQASNYEQYF.

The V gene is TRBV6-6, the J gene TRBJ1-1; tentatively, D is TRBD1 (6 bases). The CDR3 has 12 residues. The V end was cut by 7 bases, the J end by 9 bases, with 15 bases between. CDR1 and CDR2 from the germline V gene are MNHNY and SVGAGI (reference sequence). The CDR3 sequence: CASTPPQGKAFF. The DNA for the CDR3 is TGTGCCAGCACCCCGCCACAGGGCAAAGCTTTCTTT.

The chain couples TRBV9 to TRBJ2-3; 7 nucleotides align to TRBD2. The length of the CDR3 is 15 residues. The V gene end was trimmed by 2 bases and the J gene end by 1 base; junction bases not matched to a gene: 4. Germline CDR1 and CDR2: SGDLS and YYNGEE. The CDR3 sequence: CASSVTSLGTDTQYF. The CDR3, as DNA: TGTGCCAGCAGCGTGACTAGCTTGGGCACAGATACGCAGTATTTT.

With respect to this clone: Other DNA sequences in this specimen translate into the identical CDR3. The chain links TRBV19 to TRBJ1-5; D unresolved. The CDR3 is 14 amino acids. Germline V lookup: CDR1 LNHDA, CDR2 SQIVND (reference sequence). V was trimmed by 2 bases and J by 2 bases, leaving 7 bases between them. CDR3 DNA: TGTGCCAGTAGTATAAACAGAGGCAATCAGCCCCAGCATTTT. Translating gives CASSINRGNQPQHF. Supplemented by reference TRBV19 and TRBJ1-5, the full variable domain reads DGGITQSPKYLFRKEGQNVTLSCEQNLNHDAMYWYRQDPGQGLRLIYYSQIVNDFQKGDIAEGYSVSREKKESFPLTVTSAQKNPTAFYLCASSINRGNQPQHFGDGTRLSIL.

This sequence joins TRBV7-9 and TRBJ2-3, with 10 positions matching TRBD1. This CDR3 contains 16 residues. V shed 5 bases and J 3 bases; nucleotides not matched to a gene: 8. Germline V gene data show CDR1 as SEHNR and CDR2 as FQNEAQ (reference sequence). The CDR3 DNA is TGTGCCAGCAGCCTCCTAGGACAGGGGGTTACAGATACGCAGTATTTT. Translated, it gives CASSLLGQGVTDTQYF. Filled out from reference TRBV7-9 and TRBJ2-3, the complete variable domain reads DTGVSQNPRHKITKRGQNVTFRCDPISEHNRLYWYRQTLGQGPEFLTYFQNEAQLEKSRLLSDRFSAERPKGSFSTLEIQRTEQGDSAMYLCASSLLGQGVTDTQYFGPGTRLTVL.

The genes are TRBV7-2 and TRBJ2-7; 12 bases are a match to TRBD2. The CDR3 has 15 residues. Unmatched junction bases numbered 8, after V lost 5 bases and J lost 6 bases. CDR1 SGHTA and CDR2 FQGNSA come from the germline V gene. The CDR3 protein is CASSVSSGRVGEQYF. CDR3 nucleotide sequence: TGTGCCAGCAGCGTTTCTAGCGGGAGGGTTGGCGAGCAGTACTTC.

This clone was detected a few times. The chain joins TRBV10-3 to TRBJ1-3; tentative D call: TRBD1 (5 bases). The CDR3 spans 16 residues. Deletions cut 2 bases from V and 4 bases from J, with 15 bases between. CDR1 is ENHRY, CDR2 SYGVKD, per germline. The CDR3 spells CAISETAGRGGNTIYF. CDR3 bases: TGTGCCATCAGTGAGACGGCAGGGCGAGGCGGAAACACCATATATTTT.

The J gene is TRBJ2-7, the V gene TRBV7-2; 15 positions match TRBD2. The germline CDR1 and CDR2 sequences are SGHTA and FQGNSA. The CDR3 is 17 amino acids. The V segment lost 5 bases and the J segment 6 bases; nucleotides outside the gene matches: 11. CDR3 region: CASSRSGLAGGTGEQYF. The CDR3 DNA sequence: TGTGCCAGCAGCCGGTCGGGACTAGCGGGAGGAACGGGCGAGCAGTACTTC.

CDR3 amino acids: CAWKAFEGHWNTEAFF. In DNA form, the CDR3 reads TGTGCCTGGAAAGCGTTCGAGGGACACTGGAACACTGAAGCTTTCTTT. The chain links TRBV30 to TRBJ1-1; tentatively, D is TRBD1 (6 bases). Trimming left V 4 bases short and J 1 base short, with 19 bases between. Germline V gene lookup returns CDR1 GTSNPN and CDR2 SVGIG (reference sequence). The CDR3 loop spans 16 amino acids.

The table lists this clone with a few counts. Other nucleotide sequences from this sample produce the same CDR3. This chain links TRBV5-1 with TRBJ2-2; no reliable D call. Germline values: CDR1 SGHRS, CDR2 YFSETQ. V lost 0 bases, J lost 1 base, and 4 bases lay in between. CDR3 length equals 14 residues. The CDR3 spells CASSLEGNTGELFF. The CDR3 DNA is TGCGCCAGCAGCTTGGAGGGGAACACCGGGGAGCTGTTTTTT.

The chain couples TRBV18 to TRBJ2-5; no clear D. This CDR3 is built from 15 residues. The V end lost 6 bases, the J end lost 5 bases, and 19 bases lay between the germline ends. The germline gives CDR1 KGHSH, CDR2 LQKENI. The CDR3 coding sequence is TGTGCCAGCTCCCGCTATGGCGGCTTGGGGGAGACCCAGTACTTC. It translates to CASSRYGGLGETQYF.

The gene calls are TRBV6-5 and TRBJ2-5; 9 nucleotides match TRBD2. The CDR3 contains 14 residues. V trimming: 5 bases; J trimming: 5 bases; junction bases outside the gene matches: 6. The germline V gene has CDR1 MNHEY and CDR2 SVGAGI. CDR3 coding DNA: TGTGCCAGCAGTCCTAGCGGGACACGGGAGACCCAGTACTTC. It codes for CASSPSGTRETQYF.

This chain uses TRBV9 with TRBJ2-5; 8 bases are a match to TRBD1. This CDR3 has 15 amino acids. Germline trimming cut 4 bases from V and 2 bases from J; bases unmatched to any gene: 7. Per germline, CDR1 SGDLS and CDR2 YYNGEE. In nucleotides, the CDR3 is TGTGCCAGCAGCCTGACAGGGGAAACACAAGAGACCCAGTACTTC. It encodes CASSLTGETQETQYF.

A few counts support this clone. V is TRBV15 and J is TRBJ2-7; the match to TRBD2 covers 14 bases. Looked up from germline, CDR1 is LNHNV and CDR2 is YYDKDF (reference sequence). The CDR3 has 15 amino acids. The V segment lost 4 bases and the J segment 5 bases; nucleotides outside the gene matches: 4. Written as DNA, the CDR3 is TGTGCCACCAGCAAGGGGACTAGCGGGAGACACGAGCAGTACTTC. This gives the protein CATSKGTSGRHEQYF.

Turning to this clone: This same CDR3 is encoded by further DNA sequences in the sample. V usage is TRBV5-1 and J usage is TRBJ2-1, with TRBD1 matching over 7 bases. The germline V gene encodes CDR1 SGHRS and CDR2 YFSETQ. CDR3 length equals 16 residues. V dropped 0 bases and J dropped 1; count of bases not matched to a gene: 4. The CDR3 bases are TGCGCCAGCAGCTTGGCCGGGGACAGTTCCTACAATGAGCAGTTCTTC. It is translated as CASSLAGDSSYNEQFF.

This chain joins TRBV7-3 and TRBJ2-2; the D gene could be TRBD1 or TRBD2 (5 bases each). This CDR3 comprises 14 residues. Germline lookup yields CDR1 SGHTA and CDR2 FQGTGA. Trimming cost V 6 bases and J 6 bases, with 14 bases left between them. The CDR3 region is CASRAGSTAGELFF. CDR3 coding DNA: TGTGCCAGCAGGGCAGGGAGTACGGCCGGGGAGCTGTTTTTT.

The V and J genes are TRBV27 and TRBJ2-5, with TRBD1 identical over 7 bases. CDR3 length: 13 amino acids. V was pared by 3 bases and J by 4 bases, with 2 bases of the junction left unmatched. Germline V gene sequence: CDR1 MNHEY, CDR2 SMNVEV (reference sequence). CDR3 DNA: TGTGCCAGCAGTTTCGACAGGGTAGAGACCCAGTACTTC. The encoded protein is CASSFDRVETQYF.

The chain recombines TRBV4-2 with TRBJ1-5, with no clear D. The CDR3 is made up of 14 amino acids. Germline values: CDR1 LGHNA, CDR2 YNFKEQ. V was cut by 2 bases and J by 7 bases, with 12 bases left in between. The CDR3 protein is CASSQSPDGQPQHF. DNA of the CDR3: TGTGCCAGCAGCCAATCCCCTGACGGGCAGCCCCAGCATTTT.

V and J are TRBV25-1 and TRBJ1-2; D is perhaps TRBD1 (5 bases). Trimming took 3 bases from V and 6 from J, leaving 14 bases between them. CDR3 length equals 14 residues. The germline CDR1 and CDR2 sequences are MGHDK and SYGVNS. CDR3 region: CASSEAGLMDGYTF. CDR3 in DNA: TGTGCCAGCAGTGAGGCAGGGTTAATGGATGGCTACACCTTC.

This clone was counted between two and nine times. This CDR3 reads CASYRNTEAFF. The CDR3 DNA follows: TGTGCCAGCTACCGGAACACTGAAGCTTTCTTT. The rearrangement joins TRBV2 to TRBJ1-1; D is undetermined. Germline V gene lookup returns CDR1 SNHLY and CDR2 FYNNEI. V shed 8 bases and J shed 1 base, with 5 bases lying between them. This CDR3 is built from 11 residues.

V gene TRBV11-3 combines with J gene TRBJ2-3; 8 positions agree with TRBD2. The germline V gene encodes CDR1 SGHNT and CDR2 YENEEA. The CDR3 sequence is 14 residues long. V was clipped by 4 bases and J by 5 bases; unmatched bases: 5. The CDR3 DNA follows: TGTGCCAGCAGCTCGGGGGGGGACCAAGATACGCAGTATTTT. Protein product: CASSSGGDQDTQYF.